This record concerns one TCR beta chain sequence. TCRdb re-analysed the 5' RACE reads in MiXCR, keeping a single row per CDR3 protein. In the table there are roughly 6,000 distinct CDR3 sequences, 31% of which are singletons. CDR1 KGHSH and CDR2 LQKENI come from the germline V gene. Trimming took 5 bases from V and 5 from J; bases not matched to a gene: 9. This CDR3 spans 16 amino acids. The TCR comes from a female donor with breast cancer. The chain recombines TRBV18 with TRBJ2-1; 10 bases are a match to TRBD2. The sample consisted of memory CD4+ T cells sorted from a lymph node. The sample's subset: memory CD4+ T cells, CD4+CD45RO+CD25-. The CDR3 reads CASSAALAGVDNEQFF. In DNA, the CDR3 is TGTGCCAGCTCAGCTGCTCTAGCGGGAGTAGACAATGAGCAGTTCTTC.